The 4 T cell receptor beta chains listed next were all sequenced from one sample in a study of post-analysis software for immune sequencing data. The authors incorporated unique molecular identifiers into the TCR beta cDNA libraries. TCRdb re-analysed the PCR reads in MiXCR, keeping a single row per CDR3 protein. The profile shows hundreds of thousands of distinct CDR3 sequences, 35% to 40% of them singletons. Their antigen targets remain unknown. Study-wide points: Higher frequency in patients than in controls was seen for roughly five TRBV segments, with TRBV5-6, TRBV5-1 and TRBV20-1 among them.

Sequencing was performed on blood. The source of these receptors is a girl aged 10 to 17 with multiple sclerosis.

The J gene is TRBJ1-6, the V gene TRBV20-1, with D uncertain. The V gene's germline CDR1 is DFQATT and CDR2 SNEGSKA (reference sequence). The CDR3 covers 13 residues. Trimming removed 5 bases from V and 7 bases from J, with 12 bases in between. CDR3 nucleotides: TGCAGTGCTTACCAGGCCATCAATTCACCCCTCCACTTT. It translates to CSAYQAINSPLHF.

V gene TRBV12-3 or TRBV12-4 combines with J gene TRBJ1-1; 9 nucleotides align to TRBD1. The CDR3 has 16 residues. Trimming took 8 bases from V and 7 from J; bases not matched to a gene: 17. The DNA for the CDR3 is TGTGCCAGCGGGACAGGGTACATCACACCCGCCCATGAAGCTTTCTTT. Protein product: CASGTGYITPAHEAFF.

The sample holds many counts of this clonotype. The rearrangement links TRBV6-5 to TRBJ2-3; D not certain. The V end was cut by 0 bases, the J end by 5 bases, with 21 bases between. CDR1 MNHEY and CDR2 SVGAGI come from the germline V gene. This CDR3 has 18 amino acids. In nucleotides, the CDR3 is TGTGCCAGCAGTTACTCGATAGGGCCGAGCACCCTGGTAGATACGCAGTATTTT. Protein sequence: CASSYSIGPSTLVDTQYF.

This clonotype was seen ten or more times. The genes are TRBV7-9 and TRBJ1-1; TRBD1 agrees at 9 bases. V dropped 4 bases and J dropped 11; count of bases not matched to a gene: 2. Germline CDR1 reads SEHNR; CDR2 reads FQNEAQ (reference sequence). This CDR3 has 11 residues. The CDR3 sequence is CASSSGQGAFF. The CDR3 region has the DNA TGTGCCAGCAGCTCCGGACAGGGGGCTTTCTTT.